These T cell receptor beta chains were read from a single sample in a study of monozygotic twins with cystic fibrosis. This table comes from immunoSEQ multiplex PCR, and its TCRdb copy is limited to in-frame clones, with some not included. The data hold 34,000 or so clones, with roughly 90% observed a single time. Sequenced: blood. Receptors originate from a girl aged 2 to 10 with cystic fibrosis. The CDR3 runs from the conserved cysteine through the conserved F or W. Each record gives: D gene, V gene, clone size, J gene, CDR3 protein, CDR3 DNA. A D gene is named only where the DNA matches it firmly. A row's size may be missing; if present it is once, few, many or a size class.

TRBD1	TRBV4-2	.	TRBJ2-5	CASSPPSGQGKETQYF	TGTGCCAGCAGCCCCCCCTCGGGACAGGGGAAAGAGACCCAGTACTTC
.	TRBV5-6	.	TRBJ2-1	CASSLEGLTYNEQFF	TGTGCCAGCAGCTTGGAGGGACTGACCTACAATGAGCAGTTCTTC
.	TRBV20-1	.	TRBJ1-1	CSARELEAFF	TGCAGTGCTAGAGAACTGGAAGCTTTCTTT
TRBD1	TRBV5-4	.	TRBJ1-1	CASSGRQGITEAFF	TGTGCCAGCAGCGGCAGACAGGGAATCACTGAAGCTTTCTTT
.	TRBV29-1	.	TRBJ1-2	CSVEQGLSYTF	TGCAGCGTTGAACAGGGGCTTTCCTACACCTTC
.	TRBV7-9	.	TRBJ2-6	CAIPQTAGANVLTF	TGTGCCATACCTCAAACGGCTGGGGCCAACGTCCTGACTTTC
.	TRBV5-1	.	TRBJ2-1	CASSLDTPSSYNEQFF	TGCGCCAGCAGCTTGGACACTCCGAGCTCCTACAATGAGCAGTTCTTC
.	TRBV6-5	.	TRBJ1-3	CASSPGHQPGNTIYF	TGTGCCAGCAGCCCAGGGCACCAGCCCGGAAACACCATATATTTT
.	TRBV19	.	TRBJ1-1	CASILNTEAFF	TGTGCCAGTATCCTGAACACTGAAGCTTTCTTT
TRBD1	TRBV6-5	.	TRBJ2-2	CATLRDRNTGELFF	TGTGCCACCCTCCGGGACAGAAACACCGGGGAGCTGTTTTTT
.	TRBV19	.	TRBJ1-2	CASLQGANYGYTF	TGTGCCAGTTTACAGGGAGCTAACTATGGCTACACCTTC
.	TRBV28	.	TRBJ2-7	CASSPQGNEQYF	TGTGCCAGCAGCCCCCAGGGGAACGAGCAGTACTTC
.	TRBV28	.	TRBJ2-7	CASSLDPLLYEQYF	TGTGCCAGCAGTTTAGACCCCCTCCTTTACGAGCAGTACTTC
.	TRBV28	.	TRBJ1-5	CASSGGMEPQHF	TGTGCCAGCAGTGGGGGTATGGAGCCCCAGCATTTT
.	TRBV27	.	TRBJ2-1	CASSSGDFHSYNEQFF	TGTGCCAGCAGTTCCGGGGACTTCCATTCCTACAATGAGCAGTTCTTC
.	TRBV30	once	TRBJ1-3	CAWSEGRSSGNTIYF	TGTGCCTGGAGTGAAGGCCGGTCCTCTGGAAACACCATATATTTT
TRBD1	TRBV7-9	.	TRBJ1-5	CASSKTTGDSINQPQHF	TGTGCCAGCAGCAAAACGACCGGGGACAGCATCAATCAGCCCCAGCATTTT
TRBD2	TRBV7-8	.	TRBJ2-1	CASSLVSGKDEQFF	TGTGCCAGCAGCTTAGTTAGCGGGAAGGATGAGCAGTTCTTC
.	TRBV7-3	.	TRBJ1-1	CASSSGLGTEAFF	TGTGCCAGCAGCTCCGGACTGGGCACTGAAGCTTTCTTT
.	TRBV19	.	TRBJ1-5	CASSIKGGSNQPQHF	TGTGCCAGTAGTATTAAGGGAGGGAGCAATCAGCCCCAGCATTTT
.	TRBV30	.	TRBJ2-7	CAWNSGGGYEQYF	TGTGCCTGGAATTCAGGGGGGGGCTACGAGCAGTACTTC
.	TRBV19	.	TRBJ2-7	CASSIDPRSYEQYF	TGTGCCAGTAGTATAGATCCCAGATCCTACGAGCAGTACTTC
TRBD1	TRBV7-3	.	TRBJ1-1	CASSLGTGGNTEAFF	TGTGCCAGCAGCTTAGGGACAGGGGGTAACACTGAAGCTTTCTTT
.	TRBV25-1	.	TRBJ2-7	CASSEPGRNTYEQYF	TGTGCCAGCAGTGAACCGGGACGAAACACCTACGAGCAGTACTTC
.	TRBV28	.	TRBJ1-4	CASSLRDTSNEKLFF	TGTGCCAGCAGTCTCCGGGACACCTCGAATGAAAAACTGTTTTTT
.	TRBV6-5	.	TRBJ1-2	CASSYWGGQAAGYTF	TGTGCCAGCAGTTACTGGGGCGGCCAAGCGGCTGGCTACACCTTC
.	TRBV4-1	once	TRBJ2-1	CASSQNNEQFF	TGCGCCAGCAGCCAGAACAATGAGCAGTTCTTC
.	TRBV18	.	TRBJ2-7	CASSPAGEQYF	TGTGCCAGCTCACCAGCGGGCGAGCAGTACTTC
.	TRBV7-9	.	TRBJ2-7	CASSPRDTTYEQYF	TGTGCCAGCAGCCCCAGGGACACTACCTACGAGCAGTACTTC
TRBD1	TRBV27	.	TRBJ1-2	CASSAALPYRRDRGGGYTF	TGTGCCAGCAGTGCGGCCCTCCCTTATCGCCGGGACAGGGGAGGGGGCTACACCTTC
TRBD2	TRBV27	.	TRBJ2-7	CASSLGTSGRNEQYF	TGTGCCAGCAGTCTCGGGACTAGCGGGAGGAACGAGCAGTACTTC